This T cell receptor (beta chain) was obtained from a study of shared clonotypes between healthy human individuals. The ends lost 6 bases at V and 4 bases at J; junction bases unmatched: 7. This CDR3 contains 15 residues. CDR1 is MDHEN, CDR2 SYDVKM, per germline. Some clones are missing from TCRdb's copy, which holds only in-frame ones; the method was immunoSEQ multiplex PCR. The sample yields millions of clones, over 85% seen once. Material for sequencing was naive CD4+ T cells sorted from blood. Subset in this sample: CD45RA+ positively selected. The TCR originated in a man between 18 and 29 years old in good health. The chain has TRBV28 and TRBJ2-7, with 12 bases lining up with TRBD2. The CDR3 here is CASRPGLAGRYEQYF. As DNA, the CDR3 is TGTGCCAGCAGACCCGGACTAGCGGGGAGGTACGAGCAGTACTTC.